This TCR beta chain was identified during a study of cytomegalovirus exposure and HLA in healthy donors. Study results and limitations: Relative to the approximately 670-donor mean, N-insertions were reportedly fewer in an Asian-associated ancestry cluster in a later analysis.

A few counts support this clone. As yet, its antigen is unknown. CDR3 length: 16 amino acids. Germline V CDR1 and CDR2: KGHSH, LQKENI. The ends lost 1 base at V and 8 bases at J; junction bases unmatched: 10. The PCR ran on 60 Vbeta and 13 Jbeta primers. Produced via immunoSEQ multiplex PCR; TCRdb's table is partial and in-frame only. The top ten clones hold roughly 2.8% of a sample with about 150,000 clones, around 80% of them seen once. Sequenced sample: PBMCs. The chain uses TRBV18 and TRBJ2-1, with 8 nucleotides matching TRBD2. The origin of this receptor is a woman in her twenties or thirties in good health and CMV-seronegative. CDR3 amino acids: CASSPRAGGFLDEQFF. The CDR3 DNA follows: TGTGCCAGCTCACCACGCGCGGGAGGATTTTTGGATGAGCAGTTCTTC. Filled out from reference TRBV18 and TRBJ2-1, the complete variable domain reads NAGVMQNPRHLVRRRGQEARLRCSPMKGHSHVYWYRQLPEEGLKFMVYLQKENIIDESGMPKERFSAEFPKEGPSILRIQQVVRGDSAAYFCASSPRAGGFLDEQFFGPGTRLTVL.